The present T cell receptor beta chain was sequenced within a study of Graves' ophthalmopathy and Graves' hyperthyroidism. Study details: Peripheral blood collection took place at initial diagnosis, before any treatment.

Notes on the study in general: As the model predicted ophthalmopathy progression, it achieved a sensitivity of approximately 65% and a specificity of 72.22%.

The CDR3 has 14 residues. V was cut by 7 bases and J by 1 base, with 15 bases left in between. Germline V gives CDR1 SGHRS, CDR2 YFSETQ. The sample holds many counts of this clonotype. The antigen remains unidentified. Stable hyperthyroidism referred to disease that showed no ophthalmopathy within 18 months of follow-up. The source of the PBMCs was approximately 9.5 ml of fresh peripheral blood. Amplification targeted the TCR beta CDR3 regions, with RNA transcripts as the source material. HTBI-primed first-round RT-PCR preceded second-round multiplex PCR. TCRdb recomputed calls from the multiplex PCR reads with MiXCR, one row per CDR3 protein. The data show roughly 610,000 distinct CDR3 sequences, about 24% seen once.

The TCR comes from a woman in her late teens or twenties with stable Graves' hyperthyroidism. Some clones in this sample may be carry-over from other donors' samples. The chain carries TRBV5-1 and TRBJ2-7, with D perhaps TRBD2 (7 bases). Sequencing was carried out using peripheral blood. This CDR3 is CASARGPESYEQYF. Written as DNA, the CDR3 is TGCGCCAGCGCGCGGGGGCCGGAATCCTACGAGCAGTACTTC.